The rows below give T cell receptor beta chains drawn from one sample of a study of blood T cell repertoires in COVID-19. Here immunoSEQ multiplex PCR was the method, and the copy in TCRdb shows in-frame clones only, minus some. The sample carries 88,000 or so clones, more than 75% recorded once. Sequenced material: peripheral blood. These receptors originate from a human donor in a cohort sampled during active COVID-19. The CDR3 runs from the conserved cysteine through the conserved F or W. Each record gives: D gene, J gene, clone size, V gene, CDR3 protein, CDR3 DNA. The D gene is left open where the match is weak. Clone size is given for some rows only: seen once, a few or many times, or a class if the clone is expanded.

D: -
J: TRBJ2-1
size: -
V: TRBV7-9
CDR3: CASSPPPAGPRSDEQFF
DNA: TGTGCCAGCAGCCCGCCCCCTGCCGGGCCCCGTAGCGATGAGCAGTTCTTC

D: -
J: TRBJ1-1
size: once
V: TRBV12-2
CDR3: CASRPTRGTEAFF
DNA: TGTGCAAGTCGCCCGACGCGGGGCACTGAAGCTTTCTTT

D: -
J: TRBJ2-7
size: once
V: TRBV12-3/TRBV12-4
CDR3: CASTRTGNEQYF
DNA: TGTGCCAGCACCCGGACGGGGAATGAGCAGTACTTC

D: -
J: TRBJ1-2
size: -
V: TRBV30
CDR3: CATTGQKGGGYTF
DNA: TGTGCAACGACGGGTCAAAAAGGCGGCGGCTACACCTTC

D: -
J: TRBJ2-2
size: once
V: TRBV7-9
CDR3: CASSLTFSGELFF
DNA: TGTGCCAGCAGCTTAACCTTTAGTGGGGAGCTGTTTTTT

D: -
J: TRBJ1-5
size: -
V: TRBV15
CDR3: CATGGVDQPQHF
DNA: TGTGCCACCGGGGGGGTAGATCAGCCCCAGCATTTT

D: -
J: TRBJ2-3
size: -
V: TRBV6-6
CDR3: CGLGRDATDTQYF
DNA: TGTGGCTTAGGACGGGATGCCACAGATACGCAGTATTTT

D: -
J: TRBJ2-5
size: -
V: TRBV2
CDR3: CAGDMGGFGETQYF
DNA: TGTGCCGGGGACATGGGCGGGTTTGGGGAGACCCAGTACTTC

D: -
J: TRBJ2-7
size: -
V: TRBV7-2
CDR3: CASSLDSLSEQYF
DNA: TGTGCCAGCAGCTTAGATAGCCTGAGCGAGCAGTACTTC

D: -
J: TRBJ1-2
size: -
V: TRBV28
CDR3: CASRPLSGFDYGYTF
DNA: TGTGCCAGCCGACCGTTGTCGGGGTTTGACTATGGCTACACCTTC

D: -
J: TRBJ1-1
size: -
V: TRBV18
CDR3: CASSPGLGVNTEAFF
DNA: TGTGCCAGCTCACCGGGTCTGGGCGTGAACACTGAAGCTTTCTTT

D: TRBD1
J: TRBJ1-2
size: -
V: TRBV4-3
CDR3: CASSRDRVTFNYGYTF
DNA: TGCGCCAGCAGCCGTGACAGGGTCACCTTTAACTATGGCTACACCTTC

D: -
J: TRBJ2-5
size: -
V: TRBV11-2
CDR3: CASSLGLQRETQYF
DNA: TGTGCCAGCAGCTTAGGGTTACAGCGGGAGACCCAGTACTTC

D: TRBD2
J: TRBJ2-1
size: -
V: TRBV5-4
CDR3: CASSFIAGGRHNEQFF
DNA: TGTGCCAGCAGCTTTATAGCGGGAGGGCGCCACAATGAGCAGTTCTTC

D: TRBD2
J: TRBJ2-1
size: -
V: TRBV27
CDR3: CASSFSGRAYNEQFF
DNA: TGTGCCAGCAGTTTCTCCGGGAGGGCCTACAATGAGCAGTTCTTC

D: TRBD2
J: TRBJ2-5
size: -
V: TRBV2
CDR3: CATKTGGLVTQYF
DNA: TGTGCCACTAAGACGGGGGGACTAGTTACCCAGTACTTC

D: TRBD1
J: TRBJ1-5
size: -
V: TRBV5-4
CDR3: CASSLAVIWDRAANQPQHF
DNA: TGTGCCAGCAGCCTGGCAGTTATCTGGGACAGGGCGGCCAATCAGCCCCAGCATTTT

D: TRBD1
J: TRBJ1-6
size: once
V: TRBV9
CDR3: CASSVSQGYSPLHF
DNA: TGTGCCAGCAGCGTATCACAGGGGTATTCACCCCTCCACTTT

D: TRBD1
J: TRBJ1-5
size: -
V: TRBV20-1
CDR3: CSASKGQYSNQPQHF
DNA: TGCAGTGCTAGTAAGGGACAGTATAGCAATCAGCCCCAGCATTTT

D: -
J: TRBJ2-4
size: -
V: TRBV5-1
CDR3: CARGHAKNIQYF
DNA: TGCGCCAGGGGGCATGCCAAAAACATTCAGTACTTC

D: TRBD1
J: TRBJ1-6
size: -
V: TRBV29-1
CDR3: CSVGDREGSPLHF
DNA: TGCAGCGTGGGGGACAGGGAGGGTTCACCCCTCCACTTT

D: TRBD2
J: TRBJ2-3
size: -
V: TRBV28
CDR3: CASSSLAEHGDTQYF
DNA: TGTGCCAGCAGTTCACTAGCGGAGCACGGCGATACGCAGTATTTT

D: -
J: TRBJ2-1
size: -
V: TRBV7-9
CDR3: CASSLGAGAHNEQFF
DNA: TGTGCCAGCAGCTTAGGTGCGGGGGCACACAATGAGCAGTTCTTC

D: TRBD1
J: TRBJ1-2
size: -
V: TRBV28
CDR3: CASSSYRGGDYGYTF
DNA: TGTGCCAGCAGTTCATACAGGGGGGGCGACTATGGCTACACCTTC

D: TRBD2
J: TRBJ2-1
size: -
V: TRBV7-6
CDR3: CASSLAYPGGSYNEQFF
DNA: TGTGCCAGCAGCTTAGCTTATCCGGGAGGAAGCTACAATGAGCAGTTCTTC

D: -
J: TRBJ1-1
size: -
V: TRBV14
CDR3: CASSQLPGMNTEAFF
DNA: TGTGCCAGCAGCCAATTGCCAGGCATGAACACTGAAGCTTTCTTT

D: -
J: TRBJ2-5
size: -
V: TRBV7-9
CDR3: CASLRGETQYF
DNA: TGTGCCAGCCTCAGGGGAGAGACCCAGTACTTC

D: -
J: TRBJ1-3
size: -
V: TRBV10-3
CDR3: CAISDWAGSTGNTIYF
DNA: TGTGCCATCAGTGATTGGGCCGGATCGACTGGAAACACCATATATTTT

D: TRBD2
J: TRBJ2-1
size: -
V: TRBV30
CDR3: CAWSKLAGVHNEQFF
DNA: TGTGCCTGGAGTAAACTAGCGGGAGTCCACAATGAGCAGTTCTTC